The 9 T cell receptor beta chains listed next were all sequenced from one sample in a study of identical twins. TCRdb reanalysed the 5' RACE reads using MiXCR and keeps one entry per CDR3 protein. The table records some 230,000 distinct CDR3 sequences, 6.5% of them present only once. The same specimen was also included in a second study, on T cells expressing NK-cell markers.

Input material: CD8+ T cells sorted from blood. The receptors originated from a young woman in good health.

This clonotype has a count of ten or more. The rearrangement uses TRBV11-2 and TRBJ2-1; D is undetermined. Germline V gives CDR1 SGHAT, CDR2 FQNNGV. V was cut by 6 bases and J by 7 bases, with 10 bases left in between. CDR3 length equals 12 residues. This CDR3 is CASSSLMNEQFF. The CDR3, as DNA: TGTGCCAGCAGTTCCCTGATGAATGAGCAGTTCTTC.

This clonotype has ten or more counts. The CDR3 spells CASSQDSASGSVYEQYF. The CDR3, as DNA: TGCGCCAGCAGCCAAGACTCGGCTAGCGGGAGTGTCTACGAGCAGTACTTC. V is TRBV4-3 and J is TRBJ2-7, with TRBD2 matching over 10 bases. Germline lookup yields CDR1 LGHNA and CDR2 YSLEER. The CDR3 length is 17 residues. V shed 0 bases and J 3 bases; nucleotides not matched to a gene: 8.

The CDR3 nucleotides are TGTGCCAGCAGCTCGATCCTACAAGAGACCCAGTACTTC. Translating it yields CASSSILQETQYF. J is TRBJ2-5 and V is TRBV7-9; no reliable D call. V was cut by 4 bases and J by 2 bases, with 8 bases left in between. This CDR3 is 13 amino acids long. Germline CDR1 and CDR2: SEHNR and FQNEAQ (reference sequence).

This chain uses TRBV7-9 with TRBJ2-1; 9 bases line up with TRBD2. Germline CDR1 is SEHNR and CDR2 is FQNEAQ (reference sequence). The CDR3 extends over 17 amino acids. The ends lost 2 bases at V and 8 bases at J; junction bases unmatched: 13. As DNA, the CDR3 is TGTGCCAGCAGCTTACCCGCGGGAGGGCCGGGTCCCCATGAGCAGTTCTTC. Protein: CASSLPAGGPGPHEQFF. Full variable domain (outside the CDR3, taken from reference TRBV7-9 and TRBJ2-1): DTGVSQNPRHKITKRGQNVTFRCDPISEHNRLYWYRQTLGQGPEFLTYFQNEAQLEKSRLLSDRFSAERPKGSFSTLEIQRTEQGDSAMYLCASSLPAGGPGPHEQFFGPGTRLTVL.

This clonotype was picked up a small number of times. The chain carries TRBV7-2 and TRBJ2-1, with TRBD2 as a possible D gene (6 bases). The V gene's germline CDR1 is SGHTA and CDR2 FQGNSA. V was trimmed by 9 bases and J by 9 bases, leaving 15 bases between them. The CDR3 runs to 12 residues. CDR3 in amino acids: CASFPGAGEQFF. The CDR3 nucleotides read TGTGCCAGTTTCCCGGGAGCAGGTGAGCAGTTCTTC.

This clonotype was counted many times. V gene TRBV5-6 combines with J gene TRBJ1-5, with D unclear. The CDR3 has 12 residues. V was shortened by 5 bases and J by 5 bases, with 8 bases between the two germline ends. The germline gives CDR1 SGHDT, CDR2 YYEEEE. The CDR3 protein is CASSHGDQPQHF. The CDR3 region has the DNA TGTGCCAGCAGTCACGGGGATCAGCCCCAGCATTTT.

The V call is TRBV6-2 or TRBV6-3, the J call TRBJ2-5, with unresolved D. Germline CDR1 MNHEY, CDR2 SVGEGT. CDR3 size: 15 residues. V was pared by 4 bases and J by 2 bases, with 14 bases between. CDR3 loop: CASSSLGDDQETQYF. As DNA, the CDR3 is TGTGCCAGCAGTTCTCTCGGAGACGATCAAGAGACCCAGTACTTC.

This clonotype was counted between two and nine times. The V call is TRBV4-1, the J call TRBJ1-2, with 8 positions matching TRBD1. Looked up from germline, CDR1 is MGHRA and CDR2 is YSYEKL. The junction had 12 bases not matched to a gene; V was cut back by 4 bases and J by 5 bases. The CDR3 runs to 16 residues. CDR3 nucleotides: TGCGCCAGCAGCCTTCAAATGGACAGGGTAGGGTATGGCTACACCTTC. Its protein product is CASSLQMDRVGYGYTF.

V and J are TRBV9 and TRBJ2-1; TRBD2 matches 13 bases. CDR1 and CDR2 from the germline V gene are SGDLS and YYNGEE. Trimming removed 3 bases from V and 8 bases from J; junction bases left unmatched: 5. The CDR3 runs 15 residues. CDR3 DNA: TGTGCCAGCAGCGGTTTAACTAGCGGGGGGGATGAGCAGTTCTTC. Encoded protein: CASSGLTSGGDEQFF.